These 26 T cell receptor beta chains were all obtained from the same sample, sequenced in a study of blood T cell repertoires in COVID-19. Using immunoSEQ multiplex PCR, the repertoire was profiled, and TCRdb retains in-frame clones only, with some absent. Seen here are approximately 25,000 clones, about 92% observed once, and the top ten hold more than 30%. The material sequenced was peripheral blood. The receptors stem from a man aged 70 or older with active COVID-19.

J is TRBJ1-6 and V is TRBV14, with 9 bases that match TRBD1. The germline V gene has CDR1 SGHDN and CDR2 FVKESK. Unmatched junction bases numbered 4, after V lost 4 bases and J lost 9 bases. The length of the CDR3 is 14 residues. The CDR3 sequence: CASSRGTGSSPLHF. The CDR3 DNA sequence: TGTGCCAGCAGCCGCGGGACAGGGAGTTCACCCCTCCACTTT.

This clone came up once. The chain is built from TRBV27 and TRBJ2-5; 7 nucleotides align to TRBD2. Germline trimming cut 8 bases from V and 5 bases from J; bases unmatched to any gene: 14. Germline assignment: CDR1 MNHEY and CDR2 SMNVEV (reference sequence). This CDR3 is built from 15 residues. CDR3: CASPPGRGEAETQYF. In DNA form, the CDR3 reads TGTGCCAGCCCTCCGGGACGGGGGGAGGCGGAGACCCAGTACTTC.

V is TRBV7-7 and J is TRBJ2-5, with D perhaps TRBD1 (6 bases). V was pared by 6 bases and J by 5 bases, with 16 bases between. The CDR3 runs 14 residues. CDR1 is SSHAT, CDR2 FNYEAQ, per germline (reference sequence). The chain's CDR3 is CASSFGQTGETQYF. CDR3 coding DNA: TGTGCCAGCAGTTTCGGACAGACCGGGGAGACCCAGTACTTC.

The gene calls are TRBV3-1 (or the pseudogene TRBV3-2) and TRBJ2-3; 12 positions match TRBD2. Per germline, CDR1 LGHDT and CDR2 YNNKEL (reference sequence). The CDR3 covers 18 residues. After removal of 0 bases from V and 3 bases from J, the junction contained 7 bases not matched to a gene. CDR3 nucleotide sequence: TGTGCCAGCAGCCAAGATCGTCTAGCGGGGGGGGGAACAGATACGCAGTATTTT. As protein: CASSQDRLAGGGTDTQYF.

The gene calls are TRBV21-1 and TRBJ2-2; the table names TRBD2, a call not compared with the DNA. TRBV21-1 is tagged as a pseudogene. The CDR3 is 16 residues long. CDR3 sequence (DNA): TGTGCCAGCAGCTCCCCCAGGAGGGGAAGGACCGGGGAGCTGTTTTTT. This gives the protein CASSSPRRGRTGELFF.

The rearrangement joins TRBV7-6 to TRBJ2-3; 10 bases match TRBD1. CDR1 is SGHVS and CDR2 is FNYEAQ in the germline V gene. Trimming at V came to 3 bases and at J to 8 bases, leaving 8 bases not matched to a gene. This CDR3 is 15 amino acids long. The CDR3 region has the DNA TGTGCCAGCAGCTTTTTAGACAGGGGGCGTGGTACGCAGTATTTT. Translating it yields CASSFLDRGRGTQYF. Full variable domain (remainder filled in from reference TRBV7-6 and TRBJ2-3): GAGVSQSPRYKVTKRGQDVALRCDPISGHVSLYWYRQALGQGPEFLTYFNYEAQQDKSGLPNDRFSAERPEGSISTLTIQRTEQRDSAMYRCASSFLDRGRGTQYFGPGTRLTVL.

This sequence joins TRBV5-4 and TRBJ2-3; 7 bases agree with TRBD1. Germline-derived CDR1 and CDR2 are SGHNT and YYREEE (reference sequence). V lost 4 bases to trimming and J lost 0 bases; unmatched junction nucleotides: 2. The CDR3 has 14 residues. The CDR3: CASSPGGSTDTQYF. CDR3 in DNA: TGTGCCAGCAGCCCAGGGGGTAGCACAGATACGCAGTATTTT.

The gene calls are TRBV1 and TRBJ2-1; the table's TRBD2 call for D was not verified on the DNA. TRBV1 is tagged as a pseudogene. The length of the CDR3 is 17 residues. CDR3 sequence (DNA): TGCACCAGCAGCCAAGAGTCTGTGCGGGACTCCTACAATGAGCAGTTCTTC. Translated: CTSSQESVRDSYNEQFF.

V gene TRBV7-2 combines with J gene TRBJ1-5, with D uncertain. Germline V gene sequence: CDR1 SGHTA, CDR2 FQGNSA. This CDR3 comprises 13 residues. V was clipped by 5 bases and J by 3 bases, with 8 bases between them. The chain's CDR3 is CASSRGFNQPQHF. In DNA, the CDR3 is TGTGCCAGCAGCCGGGGTTTCAATCAGCCCCAGCATTTT.

In its sample, this clone was seen a few times. V is TRBV12-3 or TRBV12-4 and J is TRBJ2-1, with 8 bases that match TRBD1. The CDR3 length is 12 residues. The ends lost 6 bases at V and 16 bases at J; junction bases unmatched: 11. In nucleotides, the CDR3 is TGTGCCAGCAGCTTTTACCCGGACAGGGTATTCTTC. Translating it yields CASSFYPDRVFF.

This clone appeared once. The chain has TRBV2 and TRBJ2-2; D is uncertain. Trimming took off 8 bases at V and 1 base at J, with 11 bases between the two ends. The CDR3 totals 14 residues. Looked up from germline, CDR1 is SNHLY and CDR2 is FYNNEI. As DNA, the CDR3 is TGTGCCAGCCGATTGAGACTGAACACCGGGGAGCTGTTTTTT. It codes for CASRLRLNTGELFF.

This clone was detected only a few times. The rearrangement uses TRBV7-8 and TRBJ2-7; D call uncertain. Looked up from germline, CDR1 is SGHVS and CDR2 is FQNEAQ. CDR3 length: 12 amino acids. V was shortened by 3 bases and J by 4 bases, with 7 bases between the two germline ends. The CDR3 nucleotides are TGTGCCAGCAGCTTCTCCGGGTACGAGCAGTACTTC. This encodes CASSFSGYEQYF.

V gene TRBV19 combines with J gene TRBJ2-1; 14 bases map to TRBD2. The V and J ends lost 5 bases and 8 bases, in that order; junction bases with no gene match: 8. The CDR3 has 16 residues. Germline CDR1 is LNHDA and CDR2 is SQIVND (reference sequence). This chain's CDR3 is CASSPGTSGRKYEQFF. The CDR3 nucleotides are TGTGCCAGTAGTCCCGGGACTAGCGGGAGAAAGTATGAGCAGTTCTTC.

The rearrangement uses TRBV14 and TRBJ2-5, with 7 bases matching TRBD2. The CDR3 consists of 14 residues. Germline V gene data show CDR1 as SGHDN and CDR2 as FVKESK. J gave up 5 bases and V 3 bases, and 6 bases lay outside the gene matches. The CDR3 sequence is CASSHYAGGETQYF. The CDR3 DNA reads TGTGCCAGCAGCCACTACGCCGGGGGGGAGACCCAGTACTTC. Variable domain in full (rest from reference TRBV14 and TRBJ2-5): EAGVTQFPSHSVIEKGQTVTLRCDPISGHDNLYWYRRVMGKEIKFLLHFVKESKQDESGMPNNRFLAERTGGTYSTLKVQPAELEDSGVYFCASSHYAGGETQYFGPGTRLLVL.

The J gene is TRBJ2-5, the V gene TRBV12-3 or TRBV12-4; the D gene is possibly TRBD2 (5 bases). V lost 3 bases, J lost 4 bases, and 9 bases lay in between. The CDR3 is 13 amino acids. The CDR3 DNA reads as TGTGCCAGCAGTTTTTCTAGCATAGAGACCCAGTACTTC. Its protein is CASSFSSIETQYF.

The chain couples TRBV6-2 or TRBV6-3 to TRBJ2-7; 7 bases fit TRBD2. V shed 2 bases, J shed 6 bases, and the junction held 10 bases outside the gene matches. The CDR3 is 15 amino acids. Germline assignment: CDR1 MNHEY and CDR2 SVGEGT. This chain's CDR3 is CASSYPGGRLGEQYF. The CDR3 DNA sequence: TGTGCCAGCAGTTACCCGGGAGGACGCCTCGGCGAGCAGTACTTC.

V gene TRBV3-1 (or the pseudogene TRBV3-2) combines with J gene TRBJ1-2, with D perhaps matching TRBD1 (5 bases). The V and J ends lost 5 bases and 7 bases respectively, with 14 bases between them. The CDR3 spans 13 residues. Germline CDR1 reads LGHDT; CDR2 reads YNNKEL (reference sequence). The CDR3 sequence is CASSFLGAIGYTF. The CDR3, as DNA: TGTGCCAGCAGCTTCCTTGGGGCTATTGGCTACACCTTC.

The chain has TRBV18 and TRBJ1-5, with D maybe TRBD1 (5 bases). Between the trimmed V and J ends, which lost 1 base and 7 bases, there was a span of 11 bases. CDR1 and CDR2 (germline): KGHSH, LQKENI. The CDR3 spans 14 residues. CDR3 sequence: CASSPQGAGQPQHF. CDR3 nucleotides: TGTGCCAGCTCACCACAAGGGGCCGGGCAGCCCCAGCATTTT.

The J gene is TRBJ1-1, the V gene TRBV4-1, with D tentatively TRBD1 (5 bases). There are 16 residues in the CDR3. V was trimmed by 1 base and J by 0 bases, leaving 12 bases between them. The germline CDR1 and CDR2 sequences are MGHRA and YSYEKL. CDR3: CASSQGRQRMNTEAFF. The DNA of the CDR3 is TGCGCCAGCAGCCAAGGGCGACAGAGGATGAACACTGAAGCTTTCTTT.

The chain uses TRBV9 and TRBJ1-2; tentative D call: TRBD1 (6 bases). The CDR3 has 15 amino acids. Germline-derived CDR1 and CDR2 are SGDLS and YYNGEE. Trimming cost V 7 bases and J 4 bases, with 20 bases left between them. In DNA, the CDR3 is TGTGCCAGCTGGGGGGGGGAGGGGGTAGGCTATGGCTACACCTTC. It translates to CASWGGEGVGYGYTF.

The J gene is TRBJ1-2, the V gene TRBV28; D is uncertain. Deletions cut 5 bases from V and 2 bases from J, with 6 bases between. In germline, CDR1 is MDHEN, CDR2 SYDVKM. CDR3 length equals 12 residues. CDR3 region: CASSAENYGYTF. The CDR3 DNA is TGTGCCAGCAGTGCCGAGAACTATGGCTACACCTTC.

The rearrangement uses TRBV5-1 and TRBJ2-5; 9 bases fit TRBD2. The CDR3 contains 17 residues. V lost 1 base, J lost 5 bases, and 12 bases stayed unmatched. Germline V lookup: CDR1 SGHRS, CDR2 YFSETQ. CDR3 bases: TGCGCCAGCAGCTTGAAGGCGGGAGGGGCTGGTTTGGAGACCCAGTACTTC. The encoded protein is CASSLKAGGAGLETQYF.

CDR3 sequence reads: CASSPFVMGAPYGYTF. In DNA, the CDR3 is TGTGCCAGCAGCCCCTTCGTGATGGGGGCACCCTATGGCTACACCTTC. The chain is built from TRBV6-6 and TRBJ1-2, with D perhaps matching TRBD1 (6 bases). Germline V CDR1 and CDR2: MNHNY, SVGAGI (reference sequence). This CDR3 is built from 16 residues. Trimming took off 6 bases at V and 4 bases at J, with 21 bases between the two ends.

V usage is TRBV6-4 and J usage is TRBJ2-5; 8 bases are a match to TRBD2. The CDR3 covers 16 residues. The ends lost 0 bases at V and 4 bases at J; junction bases unmatched: 7. Germline CDR1 and CDR2: MRHNA and SNTAGT. Written as DNA, the CDR3 is TGTGCCAGCAGTGACTCGGGCGGGAGGTTCGGAGAGACCCAGTACTTC. It codes for CASSDSGGRFGETQYF.

The genes are TRBV2 and TRBJ2-7, with D unresolved. Germline V gene data show CDR1 as SNHLY and CDR2 as FYNNEI. Trimming pared 6 bases from V and 4 bases from J, leaving 10 bases between. The CDR3 has 12 amino acids. This CDR3 reads CASRLESYEQYF. Written as DNA, the CDR3 is TGTGCCAGCAGGCTAGAATCGTACGAGCAGTACTTC.

The chain is built from TRBV6-5 and TRBJ2-7; 13 nucleotides match TRBD2. The CDR3 covers 15 residues. The V segment lost 5 bases and the J segment 1 base; nucleotides outside the gene matches: 2. The germline V gene encodes CDR1 MNHEY and CDR2 SVGAGI. The CDR3 loop reads CASSRTSGGSYEQYF. The DNA for the CDR3 is TGTGCCAGCAGTAGGACTAGCGGGGGTTCCTACGAGCAGTACTTC.